The 13 T cell receptor beta chains in this list originate from one sample, sequenced in a study of T cells in Graves' hyperthyroidism and ophthalmopathy (dated by TCRdb to about 2019). To prepare the library, multiplex PCR was applied. Sequencing was carried out with an Illumina HiSeq 2000. Amplification of TCR beta CDR3 regions was carried out from RNA transcripts. The TCR CDR3 was subjected to a first round of RT-PCR using the HTBI primer set and the Qiagen OneStep RT-PCR kit. The public reads were reanalyzed by TCRdb: fastp trimming at Q25, MiXCR alignment, in-frame beta chains only. Merged by CDR3 protein, the rows form single entries marked with the most common genes and DNA. Here the sample has 550,000 to 600,000 distinct CDR3 sequences; 13% to 15% occur a single time. More than 6% of the sample belongs to the ten largest clones. The sequenced material came from blood. The receptors here all came from a woman aged 18-29 years with Graves' ophthalmopathy.

This clonotype was seen repeatedly, ten times or more. The rearrangement joins TRBV7-9 to TRBJ2-5; weak D call: TRBD2 (6 bases). Trimming shortened V by 1 base and J by 1 base, and 16 bases separated the two germline ends. This CDR3 comprises 17 residues. Germline CDR1 reads SEHNR; CDR2 reads FQNEAQ (reference sequence). In nucleotides, the CDR3 is TGTGCCAGCAGCTTAGGGGAACCGGGACTCAGCCAAGAGACCCAGTACTTC. Translation gives CASSLGEPGLSQETQYF.

Points on this clonotype: Possible read error: a much larger clone is one base away. The gene calls are TRBV27 and TRBJ1-5; 7 bases match TRBD1. Germline CDR1 is MNHEY and CDR2 is SMNVEV (reference sequence). The CDR3 covers 17 residues. V lost 0 bases, J lost 2 bases, and 7 bases stayed unmatched. CDR3 sequence: CASSLSGGTDGNQPQHF. Here the CDR3 DNA reads TGTGCCAGCAGTTTATCCGGGGGGACAGATGGCAATCAGCCCCAGCATTTT.

This clonotype was picked up one time. This may arise from a read error, as a much more abundant clone is one base away. As DNA, the CDR3 is TGCAGTGCTAGAAAAAGCGGGTACTTCTACAATGAGCAGTTCTTC. As protein: CSARKSGYFYNEQFF. J is TRBJ2-1 and V is TRBV20-1, with TRBD2 as a possible D gene (6 bases). This CDR3 has 15 residues. V was shortened by 2 bases and J by 3 bases, with 14 bases between the two germline ends. Germline CDR1 DFQATT, CDR2 SNEGSKA (reference sequence).

The chain combines TRBV12-3 or TRBV12-4 with TRBJ2-7; TRBD2 matches at 7 bases. J lost 4 bases, V lost 7 bases, and 10 bases had no gene match. The CDR3 spans 14 residues. CDR3 amino acids: CASTTSSGGYEQYF. CDR3 in DNA: TGTGCCAGCACCACCAGCTCGGGAGGTTACGAGCAGTACTTC.

This clonotype was detected a few times. The genes are TRBV18 and TRBJ2-3; D is possibly TRBD2 (5 bases). V gave up 0 bases and J gave up 0 bases, with 13 bases separating them. The CDR3 spans 17 residues. Looked up from germline, CDR1 is KGHSH and CDR2 is LQKENI. In nucleotides, the CDR3 is TGTGCCAGCTCACCACCGATCGCTGGACTTAGCACAGATACGCAGTATTTT. Translating gives CASSPPIAGLSTDTQYF.

This clonotype appeared many times. This chain joins TRBV3-1 and TRBJ1-3, with D uncertain. Trimming shortened V by 5 bases and J by 3 bases, and 8 bases separated the two germline ends. Germline CDR1 and CDR2: LGHDT and YNNKEL (reference sequence). CDR3 length: 13 residues. CDR3 residues: CASSSPDGNTIYF. The CDR3 nucleotides are TGTGCCAGCAGCTCCCCCGATGGAAACACCATATATTTT. Filled out from reference TRBV3-1 and TRBJ1-3, the complete variable domain reads DTAVSQTPKYLVTQMGNDKSIKCEQNLGHDTMYWYKQDSKKFLKIMFSYNNKELIINETVPNRFSPKSPDKAHLNLHINSLELGDSAVYFCASSSPDGNTIYFGEGSWLTVV.

A word on this clonotype: An end of the junction does not agree with germline; a read error may underlie this. The V and J genes are TRBV5-4 and TRBJ1-1, with a tentative D call TRBD1 (6 bases). Germline V CDR1 and CDR2: SGHNT, YYREEE (reference sequence). This CDR3 has 16 amino acids. The CDR3 here is CASSRTPGTRNTEASF. Here the CDR3 DNA reads TGTGCCAGCAGCAGGACTCCCGGGACACGGAACACTGAAGCTTCCTTT.

This clonotype was counted many times. This chain's CDR3 is CASSPPYFSGAYNEQFF. In DNA form, the CDR3 reads TGTGCCAGCAGCCCCCCGTACTTTTCGGGGGCCTACAATGAGCAGTTCTTC. The chain carries TRBV3-1 and TRBJ2-1; D possibly corresponds to TRBD2 (6 bases). Germline CDR1 is LGHDT and CDR2 is YNNKEL (reference sequence). The CDR3 consists of 17 residues. Trimming cost V 4 bases and J 2 bases, with 18 bases left between them.

V usage is TRBV6-1 and J usage is TRBJ1-6; TRBD1 is a possible D gene (6 bases). This CDR3 is built from 13 residues. Germline V gene sequence: CDR1 MNHNS, CDR2 SASEGT. With 5 bases removed from V and 14 bases from J, the gap between germline ends came to 16 bases. The CDR3 spells CASSFRDIEALHF. DNA of the CDR3: TGTGCCAGCAGTTTCAGGGACATAGAGGCCCTCCACTTT.

The chain combines TRBV20-1 with TRBJ1-3; 7 bases map to TRBD1. CDR3 length: 16 amino acids. V shed 6 bases, J shed 0 bases, and the junction held 11 bases outside the gene matches. The germline V gene encodes CDR1 DFQATT and CDR2 SNEGSKA (reference sequence). CDR3 sequence (DNA): TGCAGTGCCGCTCAGGGGGGGACCTTCTCTGGAAACACCATATATTTT. Translation: CSAAQGGTFSGNTIYF.

This clonotype was counted many times. This chain connects TRBV4-3 to TRBJ2-1, with 12 bases fitting TRBD2. Germline CDR1 is LGHNA and CDR2 is YSLEER. Trimming took 0 bases from V and 11 from J; bases not matched to a gene: 5. There are 15 residues in the CDR3. In DNA form, the CDR3 reads TGCGCCAGCAGCCAAGATTTGACTAGCGGGAGCAAGCAGTTCTTC. Residues: CASSQDLTSGSKQFF.

The chain couples TRBV5-1 to TRBJ1-3; D gene unclear. The germline V gene encodes CDR1 SGHRS and CDR2 YFSETQ. Trimming stripped 0 bases from V and 4 bases from J, with 11 bases between. This CDR3 comprises 15 residues. The CDR3, as DNA: TGCGCCAGCAGCTTGGGGGCGTCCGGAGGAAACACCATATATTTT. It translates to CASSLGASGGNTIYF.

This rearrangement joins TRBV7-9 to TRBJ1-1; perhaps TRBD1 as D (6 bases). CDR3 length: 15 amino acids. V was shortened by 3 bases and J by 3 bases, with 14 bases between the two germline ends. Germline loops: CDR1 SEHNR, CDR2 FQNEAQ (reference sequence). The DNA for the CDR3 is TGTGCCAGCAGCTTGGGGGGGCGATGGGACACTGAAGCTTTCTTT. Amino acids: CASSLGGRWDTEAFF.